These 27 T cell receptor beta chains were all obtained from the same sample, sequenced in a study of early T cells in non-severe SARS-CoV-2 infection. TCRdb passed the 5' RACE reads through MiXCR, listing each CDR3 protein once. This sample carries roughly 53,000 distinct CDR3 sequences, roughly 8.7% of them seen once, and the ten largest clones take around 3.7%. This specimen was whole blood, taken at baseline. The receptors come from an adult who was a healthcare worker with PCR-confirmed SARS-CoV-2 infection or an uninfected control (not recorded which).

The chain combines TRBV5-4 with TRBJ2-7; D gene unclear. The germline V and J ends were trimmed by 1 base and 0 bases, with 8 bases remaining between them. Germline V gene sequence: CDR1 SGHNT, CDR2 YYREEE (reference sequence). This CDR3 spans 14 amino acids. CDR3 nucleotides: TGTGCCAGCAGCTTGCCCGAGAGCTCCTACGAGCAGTACTTC. Translating it yields CASSLPESSYEQYF.

Ten or more counts support this clonotype. The chain joins TRBV20-1 to TRBJ2-3; weak D call: TRBD2 (6 bases). The CDR3 extends over 15 amino acids. Looked up from germline, CDR1 is DFQATT and CDR2 is SNEGSKA (reference sequence). Trimming pared 5 bases from V and 5 bases from J, leaving 20 bases between. The CDR3 loop reads CSAPGSRGWLDTQYF. The CDR3 nucleotides read TGCAGTGCTCCTGGCTCGCGGGGTTGGCTAGATACGCAGTATTTT.

The chain has TRBV2 and TRBJ2-3; TRBD1 might be the D (6 bases). V lost 4 bases and J lost 6, with 17 bases in between. The CDR3 runs to 15 residues. CDR1 is SNHLY, CDR2 FYNNEI, per germline. The CDR3 coding sequence is TGTGCCAGCAGTGGTCAGGGGACCCAAGCCGATACGCAGTATTTT. Its translation is CASSGQGTQADTQYF.

At least ten counts were recorded for this clonotype. The chain couples TRBV19 to TRBJ2-7; D may match TRBD1 or TRBD2 (5 bases each). Per germline, CDR1 LNHDA and CDR2 SQIVND (reference sequence). V shed 7 bases and J shed 2 bases, with 12 bases lying between them. This CDR3 has 13 residues. The CDR3 reads CASMRGPAYEQYF. The CDR3 DNA reads as TGTGCCAGTATGAGGGGCCCCGCCTACGAGCAGTACTTC.

Note on this clonotype: This CDR3 is missing its conserved last phenylalanine or tryptophan, likely due to a read error. The rearrangement links TRBV10-1 to TRBJ2-3; D is unresolved. The CDR3 is made up of 13 amino acids. Trimming removed 0 bases from V and 10 bases from J, with 11 bases in between. The germline V gene encodes CDR1 WNHNN and CDR2 SYGVQD (reference sequence). CDR3 coding DNA: TGCGCCAGCAGTGAGTCGATGCGCCAAGCGCAGTATTTA. Translated: CASSESMRQAQYL.

The J gene is TRBJ2-3, the V gene TRBV2; D gene unclear. V dropped 2 bases and J dropped 5 bases, with 11 bases sitting between them. Germline V gene lookup returns CDR1 SNHLY and CDR2 FYNNEI. The CDR3 contains 14 residues. The CDR3 is CASSEILEGDTQYF. DNA of the CDR3: TGTGCCAGCAGTGAAATCCTAGAAGGAGATACGCAGTATTTT.

The chain carries TRBV12-3 or TRBV12-4 and TRBJ1-1; no clear D. The CDR3 has 15 amino acids. Between the trimmed V and J ends, which lost 5 bases and 0 bases, there was a span of 13 bases. DNA of the CDR3: TGTGCCAGCAGTAATACTCAAATCTTGAACACTGAAGCTTTCTTT. Translated, it gives CASSNTQILNTEAFF.

The sample holds many counts of this clonotype. The chain couples TRBV20-1 to TRBJ1-4, with a weak D call TRBD1 (5 bases). CDR1 DFQATT and CDR2 SNEGSKA come from the germline V gene (reference sequence). V was pared by 3 bases and J by 4 bases, with 12 bases between. The CDR3 covers 14 residues. The DNA of the CDR3 is TGCAGTGCTAGCGAGGGAGGGGTTAATGAAAAACTGTTTTTT. Encoded protein: CSASEGGVNEKLFF.

The chain employs TRBV7-9 and TRBJ2-7; TRBD2 matches 11 bases. Germline CDR1 SEHNR, CDR2 FQNEAQ (reference sequence). The CDR3 loop spans 15 amino acids. After removal of 1 base from V and 6 bases from J, the junction contained 5 bases not matched to a gene. CDR3 amino acids: CASSLEFLAGGEQYF. The CDR3 DNA follows: TGTGCCAGCAGCTTAGAATTTCTAGCGGGAGGCGAGCAGTACTTC. Based on the CDR3 plus reference TRBV7-9 and TRBJ2-7, the full variable domain is DTGVSQNPRHKITKRGQNVTFRCDPISEHNRLYWYRQTLGQGPEFLTYFQNEAQLEKSRLLSDRFSAERPKGSFSTLEIQRTEQGDSAMYLCASSLEFLAGGEQYFGPGTRLTVT.

The gene calls are TRBV2 and TRBJ2-1, with D possibly TRBD2 on 5 matching bases. CDR3 size: 13 residues. V dropped 8 bases and J dropped 5 bases, with 13 bases sitting between them. The germline CDR1 and CDR2 sequences are SNHLY and FYNNEI. The CDR3 spells CASRSGTNNEQFF. Written as DNA, the CDR3 is TGTGCCAGCCGAAGCGGCACAAACAATGAGCAGTTCTTC.

This clonotype has ten or more counts. The chain uses TRBV4-1 and TRBJ1-1, with D uncertain. Germline CDR1 and CDR2: MGHRA and YSYEKL. Trimming stripped 0 bases from V and 11 bases from J, with 19 bases between. The CDR3 contains 15 residues. CDR3 in DNA: TGCGCCAGCAGCCAAGATACTGAGTCGGTCAGAGGGGCTTTCTTT. It is translated as CASSQDTESVRGAFF.

The chain combines TRBV10-1 with TRBJ2-1; TRBD2 agrees at 8 bases. The CDR3 consists of 16 residues. Germline CDR1 WNHNN, CDR2 SYGVQD (reference sequence). The V segment lost 2 bases and the J segment 9 bases; nucleotides outside the gene matches: 12. CDR3 sequence reads: CASSEGSGGRRGEQFF. CDR3 nucleotides: TGCGCCAGCAGTGAGGGGTCTGGCGGGAGGAGGGGTGAGCAGTTCTTC.

The rearrangement uses TRBV29-1 and TRBJ2-3; D not certain. Germline V CDR1 and CDR2: SQVTM, ANQGSEA. V lost 6 bases and J lost 3, with 13 bases in between. The CDR3 totals 13 residues. In nucleotides, the CDR3 is TGCAGCGTGGGGATCCGTCGGACAGATACGCAGTATTTT. Protein product: CSVGIRRTDTQYF.

The chain employs TRBV5-1 and TRBJ2-3, with D possibly matching TRBD2 (5 bases). Trimming took 0 bases from V and 2 from J, leaving 7 bases between them. Germline lookup yields CDR1 SGHRS and CDR2 YFSETQ. The CDR3 runs 14 residues. The CDR3 is CASSLAGYTDTQYF. The CDR3 DNA reads as TGCGCCAGCAGCTTGGCGGGGTACACAGATACGCAGTATTTT.

This clonotype has only a few counts. The chain couples TRBV7-9 to TRBJ1-1; the D is unclear. This CDR3 is 14 amino acids long. Trimming removed 6 bases at V and 1 base at J, with 12 bases between. Germline-derived CDR1 and CDR2 are SEHNR and FQNEAQ (reference sequence). The CDR3, as DNA: TGTGCCAGCAGTTCCCTCCAACGGAACACTGAAGCTTTCTTT. Translated: CASSSLQRNTEAFF.

This clonotype occurred many times. This rearrangement joins TRBV30 to TRBJ2-7; maybe TRBD2 (5 bases). The germline V gene has CDR1 GTSNPN and CDR2 SVGIG (reference sequence). The CDR3 consists of 12 residues. Trimming stripped 5 bases from V and 5 bases from J, with 13 bases between. CDR3 residues: CAWGPTSNEQYF. The CDR3 region has the DNA TGTGCCTGGGGCCCCACTAGTAACGAGCAGTACTTC.

The rearrangement uses TRBV10-2 and TRBJ2-1; D might be TRBD1 or TRBD2, each matching 5 bases. The CDR3 length is 14 residues. Germline V gene data show CDR1 as WSHSY and CDR2 as SAAADI. The V end lost 8 bases, the J end lost 6 bases, and 17 bases lay between the germline ends. The DNA of the CDR3 is TGCGCCAGCGATCCAGGGAGATTTCCCAATGAGCAGTTCTTC. It codes for CASDPGRFPNEQFF.

The V gene is TRBV19, the J gene TRBJ2-1, with 8 bases identical to TRBD2. J gave up 7 bases and V 5 bases, and 4 bases lay outside the gene matches. Germline V CDR1 and CDR2: LNHDA, SQIVND (reference sequence). This CDR3 spans 13 amino acids. The CDR3, as DNA: TGTGCCAGTAGTCCCTCGGGGGGGAATGAGCAGTTCTTC. This gives the protein CASSPSGGNEQFF.

This clonotype was observed many times. The genes are TRBV7-6 and TRBJ2-2, with D unclear. CDR1 SGHVS and CDR2 FNYEAQ come from the germline V gene. V was pared by 4 bases and J by 10 bases, with 13 bases between. The CDR3 has 13 amino acids. The CDR3: CASSSPDVEELFF. In DNA, the CDR3 is TGTGCCAGCAGCTCCCCGGACGTCGAGGAGCTGTTTTTT.

This clonotype occurred many times. The chain recombines TRBV12-3 or TRBV12-4 with TRBJ1-3; tentative D call: TRBD1 (5 bases). The CDR3 is 15 residues long. Between the trimmed V and J ends, which lost 3 bases and 4 bases, there was a span of 13 bases. CDR3 amino acids: CASSFLVDNGNTIYF. For the CDR3, the DNA is TGTGCCAGCAGTTTCCTCGTGGACAACGGAAACACCATATATTTT.

Many counts were recorded for this clonotype. The V and J genes are TRBV4-1 and TRBJ2-7, with TRBD1 matching over 10 bases. This CDR3 has 16 amino acids. Germline values: CDR1 MGHRA, CDR2 YSYEKL. J gave up 5 bases and V 4 bases, and 11 bases lay outside the gene matches. The CDR3 DNA reads TGCGCCAGCAGCCTCCCGGGACAGGGGAGGAAGCACGAGCAGTACTTC. Translation gives CASSLPGQGRKHEQYF.

This clonotype was recorded many times. J is TRBJ2-1 and V is TRBV12-3 or TRBV12-4, with D unclear. The CDR3 consists of 10 residues. V lost 2 bases and J 7 bases, leaving 0 bases between the germline ends. CDR3 sequence reads: CASSLNEQFF. CDR3 nucleotides: TGTGCCAGCAGTTTAAATGAGCAGTTCTTC.

This clonotype showed up many times. This chain links TRBV7-2 with TRBJ2-6; D unresolved. The CDR3 extends over 13 amino acids. The germline gives CDR1 SGHTA, CDR2 FQGNSA. The V and J ends lost 1 base and 3 bases respectively, with 1 base between them. The CDR3 spells CASSLVGANVLTF. CDR3 in DNA: TGTGCCAGCAGCTTAGTTGGGGCCAACGTCCTGACTTTC. Using reference TRBV7-2 and TRBJ2-6 for the parts outside the CDR3, the full variable domain is GAGVSQSPSNKVTEKGKDVELRCDPISGHTALYWYRQSLGQGLEFLIYFQGNSAPDKSGLPSDRFSAERTGGSVSTLTIQRTQQEDSAVYLCASSLVGANVLTFGAGSRLTVL.

This clonotype was counted at least ten times. This chain connects TRBV6-6 to TRBJ1-1; 7 bases line up with TRBD1. CDR1 is MNHNY, CDR2 SVGAGI, per germline (reference sequence). This CDR3 region has 17 residues. The junction had 7 bases not matched to a gene; V was cut back by 0 bases and J by 0 bases. The CDR3 DNA sequence: TGTGCCAGCAGTTACTCGGGACAGCCCGTAATGAACACTGAAGCTTTCTTT. Translation: CASSYSGQPVMNTEAFF.

This clonotype was found a few times. The chain uses TRBV10-3 and TRBJ2-2; the D is unclear. V lost 2 bases and J 2 bases, leaving 0 bases between the germline ends. The V gene's germline CDR1 is ENHRY and CDR2 SYGVKD. This CDR3 has 12 amino acids. CDR3 protein: CAISENTGELFF. The CDR3 coding sequence is TGTGCCATCAGTGAGAACACCGGGGAGCTGTTTTTT.

This clonotype was detected a few times. The chain recombines TRBV6-5 with TRBJ1-2; unclear D gene. This CDR3 contains 13 residues. CDR1 MNHEY and CDR2 SVGAGI come from the germline V gene. V was trimmed by 5 bases and J by 2 bases, leaving 9 bases between them. The CDR3 DNA sequence: TGTGCCAGCAGTGGGCAGGAAAACTATGGCTACACCTTC. Its translation is CASSGQENYGYTF.

Remarks on this clonotype: Possible read error: a much larger clone is one base away. V usage is TRBV29-1 and J usage is TRBJ2-7, with D uncertain. With 1 base removed from V and 4 bases from J, the gap between germline ends came to 14 bases. The CDR3 sequence is 14 residues long. Germline CDR1 reads SQVTM; CDR2 reads ANQGSEA. CDR3 nucleotides: TGCAGCGTTGAAGTTACAGATGGGGTGTACGAGCAGTACTTC. It codes for CSVEVTDGVYEQYF.